This TCR beta chain was sequenced in a study of blood T cell repertoires in COVID-19. On the study more broadly: There were acute and convalescent COVID-19 samples, and they came from the United States, Italy and Spain.

Germline CDR1 and CDR2: MDHEN and SYDVKM. The CDR3 totals 12 residues. The V and J ends lost 10 bases and 5 bases, in that order; junction bases with no gene match: 5. Authors' analysis steps: By means of reference gene primer amplification, nucleated cell counts were estimated. Sequenced by immunoSEQ multiplex PCR; TCRdb stores in-frame clones only, minus some. The D gene and trimming were derived from the DNA, and the V and J assignments and clone size from that table. The data show about 130,000 clones, with 88% seen just once and 1.2% held by the top ten. The specimen sequenced was peripheral blood. This clonotype was obtained from a woman older than 75 with acute or convalescent COVID-19. This chain connects TRBV28 to TRBJ2-3, with 8 bases matching TRBD2. In nucleotides, the CDR3 is TGTGCCACGGGGGGGTTACGAGATACGCAGTATTTT. This translates into CATGGLRDTQYF.